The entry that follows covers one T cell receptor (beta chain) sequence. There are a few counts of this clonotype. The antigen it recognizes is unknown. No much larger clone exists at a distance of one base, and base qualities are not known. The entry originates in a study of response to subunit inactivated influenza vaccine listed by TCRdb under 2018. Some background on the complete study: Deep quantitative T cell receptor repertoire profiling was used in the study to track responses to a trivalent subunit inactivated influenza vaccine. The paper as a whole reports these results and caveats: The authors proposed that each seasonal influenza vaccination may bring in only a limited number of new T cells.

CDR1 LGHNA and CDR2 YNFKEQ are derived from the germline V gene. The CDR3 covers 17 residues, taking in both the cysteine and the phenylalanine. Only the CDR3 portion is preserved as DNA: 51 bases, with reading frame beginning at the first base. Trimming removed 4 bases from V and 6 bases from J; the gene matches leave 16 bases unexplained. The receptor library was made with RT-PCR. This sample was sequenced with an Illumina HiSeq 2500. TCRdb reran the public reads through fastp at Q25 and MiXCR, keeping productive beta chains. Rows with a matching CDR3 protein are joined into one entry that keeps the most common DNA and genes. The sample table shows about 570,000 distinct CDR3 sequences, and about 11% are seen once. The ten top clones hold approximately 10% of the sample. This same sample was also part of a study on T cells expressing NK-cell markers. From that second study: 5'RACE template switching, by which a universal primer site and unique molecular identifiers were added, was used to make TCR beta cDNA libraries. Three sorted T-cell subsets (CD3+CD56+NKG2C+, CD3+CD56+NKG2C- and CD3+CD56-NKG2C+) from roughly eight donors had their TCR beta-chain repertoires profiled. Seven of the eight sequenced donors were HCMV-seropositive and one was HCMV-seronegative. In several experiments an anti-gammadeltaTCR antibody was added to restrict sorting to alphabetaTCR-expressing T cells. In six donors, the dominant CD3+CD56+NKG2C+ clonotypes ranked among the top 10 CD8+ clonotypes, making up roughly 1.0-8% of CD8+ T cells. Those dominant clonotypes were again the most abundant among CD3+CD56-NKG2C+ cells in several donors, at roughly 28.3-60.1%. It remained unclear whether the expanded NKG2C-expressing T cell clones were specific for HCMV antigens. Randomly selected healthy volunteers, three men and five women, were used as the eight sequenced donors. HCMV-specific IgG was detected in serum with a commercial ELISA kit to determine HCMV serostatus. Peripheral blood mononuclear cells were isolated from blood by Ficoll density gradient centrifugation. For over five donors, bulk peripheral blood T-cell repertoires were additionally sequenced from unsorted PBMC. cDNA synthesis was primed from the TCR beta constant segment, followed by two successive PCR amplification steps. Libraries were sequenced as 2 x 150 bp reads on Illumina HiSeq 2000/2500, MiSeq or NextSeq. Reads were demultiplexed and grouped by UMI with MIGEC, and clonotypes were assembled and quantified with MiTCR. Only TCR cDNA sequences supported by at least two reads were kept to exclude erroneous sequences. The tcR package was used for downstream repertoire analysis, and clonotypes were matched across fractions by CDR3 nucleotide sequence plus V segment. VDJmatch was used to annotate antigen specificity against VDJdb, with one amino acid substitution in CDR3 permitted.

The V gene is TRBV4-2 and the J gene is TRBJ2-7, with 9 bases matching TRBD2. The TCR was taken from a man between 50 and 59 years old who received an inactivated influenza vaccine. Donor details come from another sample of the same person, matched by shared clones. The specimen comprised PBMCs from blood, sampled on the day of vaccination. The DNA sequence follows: TGTGCCAGCAGCCCCCTGGGTGTGGCTAGCGGGGTTGCCGAGCAGTACTTC. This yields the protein CASSPLGVASGVAEQYF.